This T cell receptor (beta chain) came from a study of post-analysis software for immune sequencing data. General observations from the study: Multiple sclerosis was associated with a significant reduction in normalized Chao1 diversity relative to controls. Roughly 5 TRBV segments occurring more often in patients than controls included TRBV5-6, TRBV5-1 and TRBV20-1.

Prepared libraries of TCR beta cDNA carried unique molecular identifiers. From the PCR reads, TCRdb called clonotypes with MiXCR, one entry per CDR3 protein. This sample has some 690,000 distinct CDR3 sequences, with less than 35% found just once. Ten or more counts support this clonotype. Its antigen remains unknown. Germline V gene sequence: CDR1 SGHTA, CDR2 FQGNSA. The CDR3 sequence is 14 residues long. Trimming removed 5 bases from V and 1 base from J, with 10 bases in between. Sequencing input: blood. This receptor was identified in a girl under 18 with multiple sclerosis. V and J are TRBV7-2 and TRBJ2-3, with TRBD1 as a possible D gene (5 bases). In nucleotides, the CDR3 is TGTGCCAGCAGCCCCGACAGACGCACAGATACGCAGTATTTT. It translates to CASSPDRRTDTQYF.